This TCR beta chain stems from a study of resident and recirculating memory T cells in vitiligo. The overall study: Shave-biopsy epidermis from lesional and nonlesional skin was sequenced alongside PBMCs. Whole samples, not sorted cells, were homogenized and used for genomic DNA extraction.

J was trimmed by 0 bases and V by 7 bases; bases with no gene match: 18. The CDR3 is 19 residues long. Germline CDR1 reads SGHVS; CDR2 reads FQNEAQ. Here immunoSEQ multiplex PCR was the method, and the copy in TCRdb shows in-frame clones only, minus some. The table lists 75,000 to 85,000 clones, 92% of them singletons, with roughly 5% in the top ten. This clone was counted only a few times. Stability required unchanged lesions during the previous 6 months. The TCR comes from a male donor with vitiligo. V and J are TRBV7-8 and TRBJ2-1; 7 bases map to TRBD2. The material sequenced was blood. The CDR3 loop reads CASNSGWGGGESSYNEQFF. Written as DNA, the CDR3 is TGTGCCAGCAACTCGGGTTGGGGGGGAGGAGAAAGCTCCTACAATGAGCAGTTCTTC. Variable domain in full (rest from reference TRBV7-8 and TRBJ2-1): GAGVSQSPRYKVAKRGQDVALRCDPISGHVSLFWYQQALGQGPEFLTYFQNEAQLDKSGLPSDRFFAERPEGSVSTLKIQRTQQEDSAVYLCASNSGWGGGESSYNEQFFGPGTRLTVL.